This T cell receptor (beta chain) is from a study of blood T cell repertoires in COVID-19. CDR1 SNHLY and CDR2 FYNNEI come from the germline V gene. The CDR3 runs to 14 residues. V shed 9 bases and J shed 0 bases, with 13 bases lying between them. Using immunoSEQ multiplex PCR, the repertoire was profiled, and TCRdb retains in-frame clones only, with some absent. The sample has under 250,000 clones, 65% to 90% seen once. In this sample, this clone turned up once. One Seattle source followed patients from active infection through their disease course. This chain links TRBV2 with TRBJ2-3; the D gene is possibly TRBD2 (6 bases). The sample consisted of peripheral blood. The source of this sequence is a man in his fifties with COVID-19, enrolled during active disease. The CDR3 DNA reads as TGTGCCAGTAGAAGGGAGGTTAGCACAGATACGCAGTATTTT. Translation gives CASRREVSTDTQYF.